The 30 T cell receptor beta chains reported below all come from one sample, sequenced in a study of blood T cells in healthy people across ages. Primers used in a second PCR of about 7 to 12 cycles were a sample-barcoded 5' primer and a J-beta primer mix. TCRdb redid the calling of the 5' RACE reads with MiXCR, one entry per CDR3 protein. The data show roughly 1.5 million distinct CDR3 sequences, approximately 43% seen once. The sample taken for sequencing was blood. Receptors originate from a woman between 18 and 29 years old in good health.

This clonotype was recorded a few times. This chain joins TRBV20-1 and TRBJ1-5; D is undetermined. The CDR3 totals 13 residues. V lost 6 bases to trimming and J lost 3 bases, with 12 bases between them. Germline V gives CDR1 DFQATT, CDR2 SNEGSKA (reference sequence). The CDR3 spells CSAQRALNQPQHF. The CDR3 DNA is TGCAGTGCGCAGCGGGCGCTCAATCAGCCCCAGCATTTT.

This sequence joins TRBV9 and TRBJ2-3, with D possibly TRBD2 on 7 matching bases. Germline V gives CDR1 SGDLS, CDR2 YYNGEE. Between the trimmed V and J ends, which lost 2 bases and 2 bases, there was a span of 15 bases. The CDR3 spans 16 residues. CDR3 amino acids: CASSVGEGGITDTQYF. The CDR3 DNA sequence: TGTGCCAGCAGCGTCGGAGAGGGGGGGATCACAGATACGCAGTATTTT.

This chain links TRBV20-1 with TRBJ2-7, with D possibly being TRBD1 (7 bases). CDR3 size: 17 residues. The germline CDR1 and CDR2 sequences are DFQATT and SNEGSKA (reference sequence). V was shortened by 4 bases and J by 3 bases, with 25 bases between the two germline ends. This CDR3 is CSATPKIPGGGIYEQYF. The DNA for the CDR3 is TGCAGTGCTACCCCTAAGATCCCTGGAGGGGGCATCTACGAGCAGTACTTC.

The CDR3 reads CSARPTRDYVYEQYF. DNA for the CDR3: TGCAGTGCTAGACCCACGCGGGACTATGTCTACGAGCAGTACTTC. The genes are TRBV20-1 and TRBJ2-7; 7 positions agree with TRBD2. The CDR3 runs 15 residues. Germline V CDR1 and CDR2: DFQATT, SNEGSKA (reference sequence). Unmatched junction bases numbered 10, after V lost 2 bases and J lost 3 bases.

The rearrangement joins TRBV5-1 to TRBJ2-2; no firm D call. From germline, CDR1 is SGHRS and CDR2 YFSETQ. V was clipped by 0 bases and J by 0 bases, with 9 bases between them. The CDR3 runs 16 residues. CDR3 residues: CASSLVVSANTGELFF. DNA of the CDR3: TGCGCCAGCAGCTTGGTCGTCAGTGCGAACACCGGGGAGCTGTTTTTT.

The V call is TRBV7-8, the J call TRBJ1-4; maybe TRBD1 (5 bases). The CDR3 extends over 15 amino acids. V was pared by 5 bases and J by 7 bases, with 17 bases between. CDR1 and CDR2 from the germline V gene are SGHVS and FQNEAQ. CDR3 loop: CASSNTGGVAEKLFF. The CDR3 DNA reads TGTGCCAGCAGCAATACAGGCGGCGTTGCTGAAAAACTGTTTTTT.

This chain links TRBV20-1 with TRBJ2-1, with 9 bases fitting TRBD1. This CDR3 contains 17 residues. Germline lookup yields CDR1 DFQATT and CDR2 SNEGSKA (reference sequence). V was pared by 6 bases and J by 3 bases, with 15 bases of the junction left unmatched. The CDR3 is CSAQRRTGGPNYNEQFF. As DNA, the CDR3 is TGCAGTGCCCAGAGGCGAACAGGGGGCCCCAACTACAATGAGCAGTTCTTC.

This clonotype was counted between two and nine times. The chain is built from TRBV3-1 and TRBJ2-1; 8 bases agree with TRBD2. Germline loops: CDR1 LGHDT, CDR2 YNNKEL (reference sequence). The CDR3 has 17 amino acids. Trimming removed 0 bases from V and 3 bases from J; junction bases left unmatched: 7. CDR3 protein: CASSQDIGRGNYNEQFF. CDR3 nucleotides: TGTGCCAGCAGCCAAGACATCGGGAGGGGAAACTACAATGAGCAGTTCTTC.

V gene TRBV7-9 combines with J gene TRBJ2-7; D possibly corresponds to TRBD2 (6 bases). CDR1 and CDR2 from the germline V gene are SEHNR and FQNEAQ (reference sequence). The CDR3 is 16 amino acids. V gave up 1 base and J gave up 5 bases, with 18 bases separating them. The CDR3 DNA is TGTGCCAGCAGCTTAGTCGGGGGAATCGGCGGTAACGAGCAGTACTTC. Protein product: CASSLVGGIGGNEQYF.

The rearrangement links TRBV20-1 to TRBJ2-7; D may be TRBD2 (5 bases). CDR1 and CDR2 from the germline V gene are DFQATT and SNEGSKA (reference sequence). V gave up 4 bases and J gave up 0 bases, with 10 bases separating them. CDR3 length equals 13 residues. CDR3 amino acids: CSAISGSSYEQYF. The CDR3 DNA sequence: TGCAGTGCTATATCGGGGAGCTCCTACGAGCAGTACTTC.

The chain links TRBV9 to TRBJ2-7; D is possibly TRBD1 or TRBD2 (5 bases each). The V end was cut by 1 base, the J end by 5 bases, with 16 bases between. Germline CDR1 reads SGDLS; CDR2 reads YYNGEE. The CDR3 sequence is 15 residues long. The DNA of the CDR3 is TGTGCCAGCAGCGTAAATCCTGGGGGAGCGGACGAGCAGTACTTC. As protein: CASSVNPGGADEQYF.

This chain links TRBV7-9 with TRBJ1-1, with unresolved D. The CDR3 contains 11 residues. Germline V gene data show CDR1 as SEHNR and CDR2 as FQNEAQ (reference sequence). Deletions cut 8 bases from V and 5 bases from J, with 9 bases between. The CDR3 DNA reads as TGTGCCAGCGTCCGGGCGACTGAAGCTTTCTTT. Amino acids: CASVRATEAFF.

This clonotype was seen more than once but under ten times. An end of the junction differs from the germline gene, which may be a read error. The chain couples TRBV7-9 to TRBJ2-1, with TRBD1 matching 9 bases. CDR1 is SEHNR and CDR2 is FQNEAQ in the germline V gene (reference sequence). The CDR3 length is 19 residues. Written as DNA, the CDR3 is TGTGCAAGCAGTCCGACAGGGGGTCTGGAGCGGGGACCGTACAATGAGCAGTTCTTC. It specifies CASSPTGGLERGPYNEQFF.

CDR3 residues: CASSLEVMGYEQFF. The CDR3 coding sequence is TGCGCCAGCAGCTTGGAGGTTATGGGCTATGAGCAGTTCTTC. V and J are TRBV5-1 and TRBJ2-1, with D unresolved. V dropped 0 bases and J dropped 8 bases, with 12 bases sitting between them. The germline CDR1 and CDR2 sequences are SGHRS and YFSETQ. The CDR3 has 14 residues.

The J gene is TRBJ2-1, the V gene TRBV20-1; the match to TRBD2 covers 11 bases. The germline CDR1 and CDR2 sequences are DFQATT and SNEGSKA (reference sequence). J gave up 13 bases and V 5 bases, and 13 bases lay outside the gene matches. CDR3 length: 14 amino acids. This CDR3 reads CSAWIAGGPETQFF. The CDR3 DNA follows: TGCAGTGCTTGGATAGCGGGGGGGCCGGAGACCCAGTTCTTC.

The table lists this clonotype with a few counts. V is TRBV9 and J is TRBJ2-7; 7 bases match TRBD2. This CDR3 spans 14 amino acids. Germline values: CDR1 SGDLS, CDR2 YYNGEE. The junction had 6 bases not matched to a gene; V was cut back by 0 bases and J by 6 bases. The CDR3, as DNA: TGTGCCAGCAGCGTAGACGGACTAGAGGCCGAGCAGTACTTC. It specifies CASSVDGLEAEQYF.

The V call is TRBV7-9, the J call TRBJ2-5, with D tentatively TRBD2 (5 bases). This CDR3 is 15 amino acids long. Between the trimmed V and J ends, which lost 5 bases and 11 bases, there was a span of 24 bases. Germline values: CDR1 SEHNR, CDR2 FQNEAQ (reference sequence). The CDR3 DNA follows: TGTGCCAGCAGCGAGGAGCGGAGATTCGACAATGAGCAGTACTTC. It is translated as CASSEERRFDNEQYF.

The chain links TRBV20-1 to TRBJ2-3; no clear D gene. In germline, CDR1 is DFQATT, CDR2 SNEGSKA (reference sequence). This CDR3 is built from 14 residues. The germline V and J ends were trimmed by 3 bases and 0 bases, with 10 bases remaining between them. Written as DNA, the CDR3 is TGCAGTGCTAGGTACAGTCAAAGCACAGATACGCAGTATTTT. Its translation: CSARYSQSTDTQYF.

This clonotype turned up a few times. The rearrangement joins TRBV7-8 to TRBJ2-5; D is unclear. The CDR3 contains 14 residues. Between the trimmed V and J ends, which lost 5 bases and 2 bases, there was a span of 12 bases. CDR1 SGHVS and CDR2 FQNEAQ come from the germline V gene. The CDR3 DNA reads TGTGCCAGCAGCCTCGGTTGGGATCAAGAGACCCAGTACTTC. This encodes CASSLGWDQETQYF.

J is TRBJ2-3 and V is TRBV11-2; no firm D call. CDR1 and CDR2 (germline): SGHAT, FQNNGV. The CDR3 sequence is 16 residues long. V lost 1 base, J lost 6 bases, and 17 bases lay in between. The CDR3 DNA follows: TGTGCCAGCAGCTTAGGGGTAGTGGGCGCCGCTGATACGCAGTATTTT. Encoded protein: CASSLGVVGAADTQYF.

This CDR3 reads CAISETWTGITIPGAEQYF. The CDR3 DNA sequence: TGTGCCATCAGTGAGACGTGGACAGGGATAACGATCCCCGGGGCCGAGCAGTACTTC. The chain carries TRBV10-3 and TRBJ2-7; 8 nucleotides line up with TRBD1. V shed 2 bases, J shed 6 bases, and the junction held 21 bases outside the gene matches. This CDR3 region has 19 residues. CDR1 and CDR2 from the germline V gene are ENHRY and SYGVKD.

This clonotype showed up just once. V gene TRBV28 combines with J gene TRBJ2-5; D is tentatively TRBD1 or TRBD2 (5 bases each). V lost 4 bases, J lost 0 bases, and 18 bases lay in between. Germline values: CDR1 MDHEN, CDR2 SYDVKM. The CDR3 is made up of 17 amino acids. CDR3 residues: CASSSLGATPYQETQYF. The CDR3 bases are TGTGCCAGCAGTTCTCTCGGGGCTACCCCGTACCAAGAGACCCAGTACTTC. The full variable domain, in which reference TRBV28 and TRBJ2-5 provide the parts outside the CDR3, is DVKVTQSSRYLVKRTGEKVFLECVQDMDHENMFWYRQDPGLGLRLIYFSYDVKMKEKGDIPEGYSVSREKKERFSLILESASTNQTSMYLCASSSLGATPYQETQYFGPGTRLLVL.

The chain uses TRBV6-6 and TRBJ2-5, with 14 positions matching TRBD2. Looked up from germline, CDR1 is MNHNY and CDR2 is SVGAGI (reference sequence). Germline trimming cut 6 bases from V and 2 bases from J; bases unmatched to any gene: 5. The CDR3 length is 16 residues. The CDR3, as DNA: TGTGCCAGCAGACGTGGGACTAGCGGGAGTCAAGAGACCCAGTACTTC. Translation: CASRRGTSGSQETQYF.

The chain employs TRBV5-5 and TRBJ1-1, with 9 bases lining up with TRBD1. This CDR3 spans 15 amino acids. Germline V gene sequence: CDR1 SGHKS, CDR2 YYEKEE (reference sequence). With V trimmed by 4 bases and J by 6 bases, 10 bases remained unmatched. CDR3 coding DNA: TGTGCCAGCAGCGAGTGGGACAGGGCGAAAGCTGAAGCTTTCTTT. This codes for CASSEWDRAKAEAFF. Full variable domain (missing parts from reference TRBV5-5 and TRBJ1-1): DAGVTQSPTHLIKTRGQQVTLRCSPISGHKSVSWYQQVLGQGPQFIFQYYEKEERGRGNFPDRFSARQFPNYSSELNVNALLLGDSALYLCASSEWDRAKAEAFFGQGTRLTVV.

On this clonotype itself: This may stem from a read error, because a much larger clone lies one nucleotide away. This rearrangement joins TRBV20-1 to TRBJ2-1, with TRBD2 identical over 10 bases. Germline-derived CDR1 and CDR2 are DFQATT and SNEGSKA (reference sequence). CDR3 size: 16 residues. CDR3 sequence reads: CSGIDWGTSEDKEQFF. The CDR3 DNA is TGCAGTGGTATAGACTGGGGGACTAGCGAGGACAAGGAGCAGTTCTTC.

The chain combines TRBV7-2 with TRBJ2-7; tentative D call: TRBD2 (6 bases). Germline V gives CDR1 SGHTA, CDR2 FQGNSA. V was cut by 3 bases and J by 0 bases, with 12 bases left in between. This CDR3 spans 15 amino acids. CDR3 sequence: CASSFGPSASYEQYF. The CDR3 DNA reads as TGTGCCAGCAGCTTTGGGCCTAGCGCCTCCTACGAGCAGTACTTC.

This clonotype was recorded a few times. The gene calls are TRBV29-1 and TRBJ2-3; 7 bases agree with TRBD1. V lost 0 bases, J lost 3 bases, and 9 bases stayed unmatched. Looked up from germline, CDR1 is SQVTM and CDR2 is ANQGSEA. The length of the CDR3 is 16 residues. This CDR3 is CSVEDRRGGGTDTQYF. Written as DNA, the CDR3 is TGCAGCGTTGAAGATCGAAGAGGGGGCGGAACAGATACGCAGTATTTT.

The chain links TRBV9 to TRBJ2-3; TRBD2 agrees at 8 bases. CDR1 SGDLS and CDR2 YYNGEE come from the germline V gene. After removal of 4 bases from V and 1 base from J, the junction contained 5 bases not matched to a gene. The CDR3 has 15 amino acids. The chain's CDR3 is CASSKRGGGTDTQYF. In DNA form, the CDR3 reads TGTGCCAGCAGCAAACGGGGGGGCGGCACAGATACGCAGTATTTT.

The chain couples TRBV12-3 or TRBV12-4 to TRBJ2-5, with D perhaps given as TRBD1 or TRBD2 (5 bases each). This CDR3 is 14 amino acids long. The V and J ends lost 8 bases and 1 base respectively, with 14 bases between them. CDR3 sequence reads: CASLFAGTQETQYF. CDR3 DNA sequence: TGTGCCAGCCTCTTCGCCGGGACCCAAGAGACCCAGTACTTC.

V is TRBV20-1 and J is TRBJ2-1, with TRBD2 identical over 10 bases. Trimming removed 3 bases from V and 2 bases from J; junction bases left unmatched: 7. CDR3 length: 16 amino acids. From germline, CDR1 is DFQATT and CDR2 SNEGSKA (reference sequence). This CDR3 reads CSARVLAGATYNEQFF. The CDR3 DNA reads TGCAGTGCTAGGGTCCTAGCGGGAGCAACCTACAATGAGCAGTTCTTC.